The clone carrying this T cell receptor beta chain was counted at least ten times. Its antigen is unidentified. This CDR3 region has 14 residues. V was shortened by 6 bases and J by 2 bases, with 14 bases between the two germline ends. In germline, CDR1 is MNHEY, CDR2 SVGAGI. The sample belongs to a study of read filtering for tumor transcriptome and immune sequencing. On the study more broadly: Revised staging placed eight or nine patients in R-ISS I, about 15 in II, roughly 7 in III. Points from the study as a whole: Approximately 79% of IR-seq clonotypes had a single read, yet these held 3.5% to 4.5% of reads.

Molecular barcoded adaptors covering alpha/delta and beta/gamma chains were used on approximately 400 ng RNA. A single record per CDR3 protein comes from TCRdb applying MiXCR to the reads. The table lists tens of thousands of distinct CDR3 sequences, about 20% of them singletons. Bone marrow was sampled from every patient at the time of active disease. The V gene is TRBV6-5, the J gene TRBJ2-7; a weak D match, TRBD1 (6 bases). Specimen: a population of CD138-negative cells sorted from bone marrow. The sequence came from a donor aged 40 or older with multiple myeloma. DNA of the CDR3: TGTGCCAGCAGCCCGAACAGGGCGACCTACGAGCAGTACTTC. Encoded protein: CASSPNRATYEQYF.